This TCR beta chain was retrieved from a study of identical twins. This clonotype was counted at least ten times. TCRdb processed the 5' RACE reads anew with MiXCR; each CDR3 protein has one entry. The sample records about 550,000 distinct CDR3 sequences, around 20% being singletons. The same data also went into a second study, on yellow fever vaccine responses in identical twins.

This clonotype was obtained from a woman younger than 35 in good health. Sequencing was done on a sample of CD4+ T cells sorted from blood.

The CDR3 loop is CSARTSGGTDTQYF. The CDR3 DNA reads TGCAGCGCTCGGACTAGCGGGGGGACAGATACGCAGTATTTT. The chain joins TRBV29-1 to TRBJ2-3; 14 bases map to TRBD2. The CDR3 sequence is 14 residues long. Germline lookup yields CDR1 SQVTM and CDR2 ANQGSEA. J lost 3 bases, V lost 7 bases, and 3 bases had no gene match.